A selection of T cell receptor beta chains follows, all from one sample in a study of blood T cell repertoires in COVID-19. Assay: immunoSEQ multiplex PCR; the TCRdb copy retains only in-frame clones and omits some. The sample lists 55,000 to 80,000 clones; around 80% were seen once. Specimen: peripheral blood. The receptors here all came from a middle-aged man with active COVID-19. Both conserved end residues are part of each CDR3. The D gene is left open where the match is weak. Some rows have no size entry. The others give once, few or many, or a class for an expanded clone.

j_call	clone_size	d_call	v_call	cdr3_length	cdr3_nt	cdr3_aa
TRBJ2-3	NA	TRBD2	TRBV7-9	14	TGTGCCAGCAGCCAGGGACTAGCAATAGATACGCAGTATTTT	CASSQGLAIDTQYF
TRBJ2-1	NA	NA	TRBV7-6	16	TGTGCCAGCAGCGTCGCAGTGGGGCTTCGATACAATGAGCAGTTCTTC	CASSVAVGLRYNEQFF
TRBJ2-1	NA	TRBD2	TRBV19	17	TGTGCCAGTATCCCTCAAGGACTAGCGGGGGGGGTTGGTGAGCAGTTCTTC	CASIPQGLAGGVGEQFF
TRBJ2-7	NA	TRBD1	TRBV28	13	TGTGCCAGCAGTTTCTCGGACAGGGGCGAGCAGTACTTC	CASSFSDRGEQYF
TRBJ2-5	NA	TRBD2	TRBV14	16	TGTGCCAGCAGCCCCCGGACTAGCGGGATAGGAGAGACCCAGTACTTC	CASSPRTSGIGETQYF
TRBJ2-3	NA	NA	TRBV24-1	13	TGTGCCACCAGTGTACTAGCCCACCATACGCAGTATTTT	CATSVLAHHTQYF
TRBJ2-1	NA	NA	TRBV21-1	16	TGTGCCAGCACCACCCTCCCGGACAGGGAGTACAATGAGCAGTTCTTC	CASTTLPDREYNEQFF
TRBJ1-1	NA	TRBD1	TRBV27	18	TGTGCCAGCAGTTTACGGTCAGGGGGTTATGGGCCGAACACTGAAGCTTTCTTT	CASSLRSGGYGPNTEAFF
TRBJ2-3	NA	TRBD1	TRBV3-1/TRBV3-2	14	TGTGCCAGCAGCCAAGCTACAGGGGGGGATACGCAGTATTTT	CASSQATGGDTQYF
TRBJ1-2	NA	NA	TRBV6-2/TRBV6-3	15	TGTGCCAGCAGTGACAACCCAAGACAGGAGCGGGGCTACACCTTC	CASSDNPRQERGYTF
TRBJ1-5	NA	TRBD1	TRBV7-3	17	TGTGCCAGCAGCCCGGCCCCCCCGGGACAGGGCCATCAGCCCCAGCATTTT	CASSPAPPGQGHQPQHF
TRBJ1-6	once	TRBD1	TRBV6-2/TRBV6-3	14	TGTGCCAGCAGTTCGGACAGGTTAAATTCACCCCTCCACTTT	CASSSDRLNSPLHF
TRBJ2-5	NA	TRBD1	TRBV7-3	15	TGTGCCAGCAGCTGGACAGGGAGGATAGGAGAGACCCAGTACTTC	CASSWTGRIGETQYF
TRBJ2-2	NA	TRBD2	TRBV18	14	TGTGCCAGCTCATACACTAGCGGGGCCGGGGAGCTGTTTTTT	CASSYTSGAGELFF
TRBJ2-1	NA	NA	TRBV5-5	12	TGTGCCAGCAGCTTGGACCTAACAGCCCAGTTCTTC	CASSLDLTAQFF
TRBJ2-7	NA	TRBD1	TRBV2	11	TGTGCCAGCAGCGAGGACAGGGGATTGTACTTC	CASSEDRGLYF
TRBJ1-4	NA	TRBD1	TRBV2	15	TGTGCCAGCAGAGAACAGGGGGCCCGGAGTGAAAAACTGTTTTTT	CASREQGARSEKLFF
TRBJ2-3	few	TRBD1	TRBV6-6	15	TGTGCCAGCATCAAGAGGGGGACAGACACAGATACGCAGTATTTT	CASIKRGTDTDTQYF
TRBJ2-3	NA	NA	TRBV5-1	17	TGCGCCAGCAGCGCGGGGAAACAGGGGAGTTTGCCAGATACGCAGTATTTT	CASSAGKQGSLPDTQYF
TRBJ1-2	few	TRBD1	TRBV6-2/TRBV6-3	14	TGTGCCAGCAGTTACAGGGGACAGCTCTATGGCTACACCTTC	CASSYRGQLYGYTF
TRBJ2-1	medium-sized	TRBD2	TRBV6-4	15	TGTGCCAGCAGTAAAGCGGGGGGAACCTACAATGAGCAGTTCTTC	CASSKAGGTYNEQFF
TRBJ1-5	NA	NA	TRBV19	15	TGTGCCAGTATTCCTGGACGGACTCTCAATCAGCCCCAGCATTTT	CASIPGRTLNQPQHF
TRBJ1-5	NA	NA	TRBV28	13	TGTGCCAGCCAGGCAGATAGCAATCAGCCCCAGCATTTT	CASQADSNQPQHF
TRBJ2-1	NA	NA	TRBV1	16	TGCACCAGCAGCCGTAGCGGGAGGCCGGGATACAATGAGCAGTTCTTC	CTSSRSGRPGYNEQFF
TRBJ2-3	NA	NA	TRBV9	14	TGTGCCAGCAGCGTAGGTTCTAGCACAGATACGCAGTATTTT	CASSVGSSTDTQYF
TRBJ1-6	NA	NA	TRBV7-8	15	TGTGCCAGCAGCTTAGCGATCGGGGTGAATTCACCCCTCCACTTT	CASSLAIGVNSPLHF
TRBJ2-7	once	TRBD2	TRBV4-3	16	TGCGCCAGCAGCCACACACTAGCGGGCCCACCCTACGAGCAGTACTTC	CASSHTLAGPPYEQYF
TRBJ2-2	NA	TRBD1	TRBV6-5	16	TGTGCCAGCAGTTCTGGGACAGGGCGGGCCACCGGGGAGCTGTTTTTT	CASSSGTGRATGELFF
TRBJ1-1	NA	NA	TRBV5-6	18	TGTGCCAGCAGCTTGGCCCCCCTTTGGGGGAGGAAGGACACTGAAGCTTTCTTT	CASSLAPLWGRKDTEAFF
TRBJ1-1	NA	TRBD1	TRBV19	16	TGTGCCAGTAGTAACGGACAGGGGGCAGGGAACACTGAAGCTTTCTTT	CASSNGQGAGNTEAFF
TRBJ2-3	NA	TRBD2	TRBV19	17	TGTGCCAGTAGTACCGCGTCTAGCGGGGGAATCACAGATACGCAGTATTTT	CASSTASSGGITDTQYF
TRBJ1-1	NA	NA	TRBV28	13	TGTGCCAGCAGGATACAGGGAGATACTGAAGCTTTCTTT	CASRIQGDTEAFF